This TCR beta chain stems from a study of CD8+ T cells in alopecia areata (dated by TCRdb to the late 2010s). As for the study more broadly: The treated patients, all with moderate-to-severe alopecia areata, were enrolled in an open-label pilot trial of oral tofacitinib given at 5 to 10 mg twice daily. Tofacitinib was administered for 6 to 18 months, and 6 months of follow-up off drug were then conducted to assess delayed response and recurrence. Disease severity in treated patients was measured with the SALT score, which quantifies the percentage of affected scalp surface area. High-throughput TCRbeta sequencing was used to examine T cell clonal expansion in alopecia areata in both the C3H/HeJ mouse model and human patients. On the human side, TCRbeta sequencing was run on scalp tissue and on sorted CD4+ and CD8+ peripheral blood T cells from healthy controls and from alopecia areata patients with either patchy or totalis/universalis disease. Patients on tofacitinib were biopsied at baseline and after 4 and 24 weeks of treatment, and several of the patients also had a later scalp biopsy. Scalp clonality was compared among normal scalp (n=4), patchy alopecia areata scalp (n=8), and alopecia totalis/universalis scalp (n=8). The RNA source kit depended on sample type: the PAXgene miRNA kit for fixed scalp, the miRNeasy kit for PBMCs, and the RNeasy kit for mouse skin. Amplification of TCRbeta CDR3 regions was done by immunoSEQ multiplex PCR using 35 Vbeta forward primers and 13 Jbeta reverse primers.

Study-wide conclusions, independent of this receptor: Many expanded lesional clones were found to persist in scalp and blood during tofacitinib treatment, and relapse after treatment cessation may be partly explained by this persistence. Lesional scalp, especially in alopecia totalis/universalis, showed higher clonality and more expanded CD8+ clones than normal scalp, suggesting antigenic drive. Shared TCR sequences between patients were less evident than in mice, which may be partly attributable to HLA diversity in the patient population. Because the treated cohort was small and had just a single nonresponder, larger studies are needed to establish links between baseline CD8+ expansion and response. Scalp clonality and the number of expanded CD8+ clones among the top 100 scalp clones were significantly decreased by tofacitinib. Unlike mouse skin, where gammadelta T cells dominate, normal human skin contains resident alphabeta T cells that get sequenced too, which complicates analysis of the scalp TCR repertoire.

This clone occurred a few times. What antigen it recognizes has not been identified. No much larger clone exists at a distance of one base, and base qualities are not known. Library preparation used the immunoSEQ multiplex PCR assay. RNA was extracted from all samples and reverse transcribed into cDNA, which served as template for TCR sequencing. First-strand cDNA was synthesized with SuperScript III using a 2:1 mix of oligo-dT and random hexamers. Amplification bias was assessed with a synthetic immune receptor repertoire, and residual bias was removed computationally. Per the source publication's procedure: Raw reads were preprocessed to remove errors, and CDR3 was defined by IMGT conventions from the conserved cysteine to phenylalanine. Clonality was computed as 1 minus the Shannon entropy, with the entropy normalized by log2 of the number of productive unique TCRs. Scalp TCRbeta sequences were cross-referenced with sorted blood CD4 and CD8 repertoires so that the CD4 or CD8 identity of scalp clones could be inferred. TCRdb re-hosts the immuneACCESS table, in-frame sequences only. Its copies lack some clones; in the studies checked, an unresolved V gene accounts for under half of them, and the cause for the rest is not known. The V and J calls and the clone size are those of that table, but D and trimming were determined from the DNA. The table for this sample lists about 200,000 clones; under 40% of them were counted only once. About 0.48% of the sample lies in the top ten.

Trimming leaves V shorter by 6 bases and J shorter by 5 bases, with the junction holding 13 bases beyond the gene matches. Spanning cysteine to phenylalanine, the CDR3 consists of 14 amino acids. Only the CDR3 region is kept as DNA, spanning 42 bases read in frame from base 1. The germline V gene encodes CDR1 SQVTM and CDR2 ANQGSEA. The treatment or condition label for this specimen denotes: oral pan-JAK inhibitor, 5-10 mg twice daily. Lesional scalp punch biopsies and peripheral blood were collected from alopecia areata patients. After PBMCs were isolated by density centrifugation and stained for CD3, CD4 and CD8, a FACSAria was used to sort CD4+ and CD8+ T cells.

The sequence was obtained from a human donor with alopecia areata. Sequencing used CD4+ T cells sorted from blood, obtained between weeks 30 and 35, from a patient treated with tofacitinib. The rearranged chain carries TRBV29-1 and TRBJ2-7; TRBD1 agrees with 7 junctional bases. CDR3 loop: CSVHPGQRPNEQYF. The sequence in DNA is TGCAGCGTACACCCGGGACAGCGACCAAACGAGCAGTACTTC.